The sequence of this TCR beta chain was determined in a study of cytomegalovirus exposure and HLA in healthy donors. Both 60 Vbeta primers and 13 Jbeta primers went into the PCR. Measured with immunoSEQ multiplex PCR; TCRdb has only the in-frame clones, and not every one. The sample lists 120,000 or so clones, roughly 74% occurring once. The CDR3 loop spans 15 amino acids. CDR1 is LNHDA, CDR2 SQIVND, per germline (reference sequence). With 5 bases clipped from V and 0 bases from J, the junction kept 6 bases outside the gene matches. Sequenced input: PBMCs. The V call is TRBV19, the J call TRBJ1-1; 7 positions agree with TRBD1. The receptor was derived from a woman in her forties or fifties in good health and CMV-seropositive. The CDR3 nucleotides read TGTGCCAGTAGTCCCCAGGGACAGATGAACACTGAAGCTTTCTTT. Encoded protein: CASSPQGQMNTEAFF. Full variable domain (remainder filled in from reference TRBV19 and TRBJ1-1): DGGITQSPKYLFRKEGQNVTLSCEQNLNHDAMYWYRQDPGQGLRLIYYSQIVNDFQKGDIAEGYSVSREKKESFPLTVTSAQKNPTAFYLCASSPQGQMNTEAFFGQGTRLTVV.